This T cell receptor (beta chain) is drawn from a study of cytomegalovirus exposure and HLA in healthy donors. Note on this clone: Its antigen is not identified.

The ends were cut back, 4 bases at V and 6 bases at J, with 7 bases in the middle. Germline V gene lookup returns CDR1 SNHLY and CDR2 FYNNEI. The CDR3 runs to 13 residues. The study ran its PCR with 60 Vbeta and 13 Jbeta primers. TCRdb's table, derived via immunoSEQ multiplex PCR, lists solely in-frame clones and lacks some. The sample has over 100,000 clones, roughly 80% seen once. Whole-study results and caveats: Later analysis demonstrated an association between a missense DCLRE1C variant and TCR beta V- and J-gene trimming.

The genes are TRBV2 and TRBJ1-6; TRBD1 is a possible D gene (5 bases). This receptor was obtained from a man aged 25-45 years in good health and CMV-seropositive. Sequencing was done on a sample of PBMCs. DNA for the CDR3: TGTGCCAGCAGTGGACAGCTTAATTCACCCCTCCACTTT. As protein: CASSGQLNSPLHF.